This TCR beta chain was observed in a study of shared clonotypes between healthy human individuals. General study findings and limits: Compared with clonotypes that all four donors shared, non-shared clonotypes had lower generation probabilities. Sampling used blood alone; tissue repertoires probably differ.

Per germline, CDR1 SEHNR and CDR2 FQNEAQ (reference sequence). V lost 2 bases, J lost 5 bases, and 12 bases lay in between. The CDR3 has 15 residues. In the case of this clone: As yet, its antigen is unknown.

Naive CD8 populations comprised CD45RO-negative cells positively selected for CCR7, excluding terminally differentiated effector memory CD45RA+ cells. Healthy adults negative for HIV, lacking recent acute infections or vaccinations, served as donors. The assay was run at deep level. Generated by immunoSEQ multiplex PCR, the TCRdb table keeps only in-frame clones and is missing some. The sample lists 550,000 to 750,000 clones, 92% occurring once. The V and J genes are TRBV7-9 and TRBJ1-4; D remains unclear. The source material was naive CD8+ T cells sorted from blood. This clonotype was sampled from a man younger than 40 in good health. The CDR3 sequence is CASSLSPLGNEKLFF. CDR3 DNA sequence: TGTGCCAGCAGCTTAAGCCCCCTGGGAAATGAAAAACTGTTTTTT.